This T cell receptor (beta chain) stems from a study of cytomegalovirus exposure and HLA in healthy donors. Primers: 60 Vbeta forward and 13 Jbeta reverse. Here immunoSEQ multiplex PCR was the method, and the copy in TCRdb shows in-frame clones only, minus some. The sample holds about 180,000 clones, 79% seen once. The CDR3 has 16 amino acids. The J segment lost 4 bases and the V segment lost 0 bases, leaving 8 bases of the junction unmatched. Germline-derived CDR1 and CDR2 are SGDLS and YYNGEE. Only one count was recorded for this clone. Its specificity is not known. Study results and limitations: Immune exposure information available was restricted to CMV serostatus.

Sequenced input: PBMCs. The receptor's source is a woman aged 40-49 years in good health and CMV-seronegative. This chain joins TRBV9 and TRBJ2-3, with TRBD2 matching over 7 bases. The DNA for the CDR3 is TGTGCCAGCAGCGTAGCTGGCGGGAGCGGTGCAGATACGCAGTATTTT. Its translation is CASSVAGGSGADTQYF.